These T cell receptor beta chains were read from a single sample in a study of shared clonotypes between healthy human individuals. The assay was immunoSEQ multiplex PCR, and TCRdb's table has in-frame clones only and misses some. This sample has about 2.1 million clones, with just over 90% found just once. What was sequenced was naive CD8+ T cells from PBMCs. These TCRs come from a man younger than 30 in good health. Some clones in this sample may be carry-over from other donors' samples. The CDR3 runs from the conserved cysteine through the conserved F or W. A D gene is named only where the DNA matches it firmly. Clone size is given for some rows only: seen once, a few or many times, or a class if the clone is expanded.

>.|.|TRBJ1-2|TRBV14
TGTGCCAGCAGCCAAGCGCGGGGGGAGTATGGCTACACCTTC
CASSQARGEYGYTF
>.|once|TRBJ2-1|TRBV5-6
TGTGCCAGCAGCTTGGGACAGGTCTCCTACAATGAGCAGTTCTTC
CASSLGQVSYNEQFF
>.|.|TRBJ2-2|TRBV4-1
TGCGCCAGCAGCAACGGACAAGTTTTAGGTTTCGGGGAGTTGTTTTTT
CASSNGQVLGFGELFF
>TRBD2|once|TRBJ2-2|TRBV18
TGTGCCAGCTCACCGTCGGCGGGGAGGGTAGACCGGGAGCTGTTTTTT
CASSPSAGRVDRELFF
>TRBD1|.|TRBJ2-7|TRBV5-4
TGTGCCAGCAGCGCCGCCGGGACAGGGATAGAGGAGCAGTACTTC
CASSAAGTGIEEQYF
>TRBD2|.|TRBJ2-1|TRBV27
TGTGCCAGCAGTTTATATCTCGGGACTAGTGGTGAGCAGTTCTTC
CASSLYLGTSGEQFF
>.|.|TRBJ2-7|TRBV11-2
TGTGCCAGCAGCTTAGTCGGGGGCGGCTCCTACGAGCAGTACTTC
CASSLVGGGSYEQYF
>.|.|TRBJ1-1|TRBV6-1
TGTGCCAGCAGTGTAGGTACTCATGTCGAAGCTTTCTTT
CASSVGTHVEAFF
>TRBD1|.|TRBJ1-3|TRBV4-3
TGCGCCAGCAGCCAAGAGGCGGGACAGGAACTGAACACCATATATTTT
CASSQEAGQELNTIYF
>TRBD1|.|TRBJ2-1|TRBV7-2
TGTGCCAGCAGCCTACCGACAGGGCCTGGGGAGCAGTTCTTC
CASSLPTGPGEQFF
>.|.|TRBJ1-5|TRBV28
TGTGCCAGCAGCTTGTTAGGTTCGAGCAATCAGCCCCAGCATTTT
CASSLLGSSNQPQHF
>TRBD2|.|TRBJ2-7|TRBV7-9
TGTGCCAGCAGCCCCCGCACTAGCGGGAGTGTCTACGAGCAGTACTTC
CASSPRTSGSVYEQYF
>.|once|TRBJ2-5|TRBV30
TGTGCCCCACTAATAGGGATTTGTGCACAAGAGACCCAGTACTTC
CAPLIGICAQETQYF
>TRBD2|.|TRBJ2-7|TRBV27
TGTGCCAGCAGTTTAACTAGCGGGAGTCTATACGAGCAGTACTTC
CASSLTSGSLYEQYF
>.|.|TRBJ2-2|TRBV7-9
TGTGCCAGCAGCTTTCCGACCTTAGCCGGTGGCACCGGGGAGCTGTTTTTT
CASSFPTLAGGTGELFF
>.|.|TRBJ2-1|TRBV30
TGTGCCTGGACGAGGGCCCTCTCTTGGAATGAGCAGTTCTTC
CAWTRALSWNEQFF
>.|.|TRBJ1-1|TRBV4-1
TGCGCCAGCAGCCAAGCTGCGCGACTCACTGAAGCTTTCTTT
CASSQAARLTEAFF
>.|.|TRBJ1-2|TRBV7-9
TGTGCCAGTTATGATACTGAGGGTCTACCCTCCGATAACTATGGCTACACCTTC
CASYDTEGLPSDNYGYTF
>.|.|TRBJ2-1|TRBV7-8
TGTGCCAGCAGCTTAGCCGGGGGTGCTGAGCAGTTCTTC
CASSLAGGAEQFF
>.|.|TRBJ1-1|TRBV14
TGTGCCAGCAGCCAAGGAGTATCGACACCCTCCAGGGCAACTGAAGCTTTCTTT
CASSQGVSTPSRATEAFF
>TRBD1|.|TRBJ1-1|TRBV5-6
TGTGCCAGCAGCTTGGAGACAGGGAGGCCTGAAGCTTTCTTT
CASSLETGRPEAFF
>.|.|TRBJ2-7|TRBV11-2
TGTGCCAGCAGCTTATCGACGGAATCCTACGAGCAGTACTTC
CASSLSTESYEQYF
>.|.|TRBJ1-3|TRBV5-8
TGTGCCAGCAGCCCCTTGGGGGAGCTTACTGGAAACACCATATATTTT
CASSPLGELTGNTIYF
>TRBD2|.|TRBJ2-4|TRBV7-2
TGTGCCAGCAGCTTAGCCTTGACTAGCGGCAAAGCCCTAGCCAAAAACATTCAGTACTTC
CASSLALTSGKALAKNIQYF
>.|.|TRBJ2-1|TRBV6-6
TGTGCCAGCAGTTACTCGGCTCCGCACTCCTACAATGAGCAGTTCTTC
CASSYSAPHSYNEQFF
>TRBD2|.|TRBJ2-7|TRBV29-1
TGCAGCGTCCGGACTAGCGGAACCTACGAGCAGTACTTC
CSVRTSGTYEQYF
>.|.|TRBJ2-2|TRBV13
TGTGCCAGCACCGCCGGGAGGAACACCGGGGAGCTGTTTTTT
CASTAGRNTGELFF
>TRBD2|.|TRBJ2-1|TRBV19
TGTGCCAGTAGTATAGAGGGAGGGTTGGGACTAGCGGCTCCCAATGAGCAGTTCTTC
CASSIEGGLGLAAPNEQFF